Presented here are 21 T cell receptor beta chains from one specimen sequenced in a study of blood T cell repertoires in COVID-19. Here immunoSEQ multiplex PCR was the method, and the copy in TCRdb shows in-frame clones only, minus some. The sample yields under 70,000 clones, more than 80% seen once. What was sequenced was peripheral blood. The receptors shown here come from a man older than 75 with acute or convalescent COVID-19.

CDR3 DNA: TGTGCCAGCAGTGACCGACAGGGAACCACCGGGGAGCTGTTTTTT. Translating it yields CASSDRQGTTGELFF. This chain connects TRBV2 to TRBJ2-2; 7 bases fit TRBD1. Germline values: CDR1 SNHLY, CDR2 FYNNEI. The J segment lost 4 bases and the V segment lost 3 bases, leaving 5 bases of the junction unmatched. The CDR3 is 15 amino acids.

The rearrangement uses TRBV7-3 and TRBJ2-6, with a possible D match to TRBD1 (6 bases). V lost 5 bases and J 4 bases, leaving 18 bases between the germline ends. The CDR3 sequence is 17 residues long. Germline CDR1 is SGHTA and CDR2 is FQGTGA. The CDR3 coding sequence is TGTGCCAGCAGCCCGGAACCTACAGGGAGAGGGGCCAACGTCCTGACTTTC. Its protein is CASSPEPTGRGANVLTF.

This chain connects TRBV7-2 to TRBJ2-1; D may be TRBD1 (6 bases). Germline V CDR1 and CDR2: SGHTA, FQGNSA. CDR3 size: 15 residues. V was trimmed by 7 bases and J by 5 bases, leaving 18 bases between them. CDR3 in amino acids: CASTNRQDRNNEQFF. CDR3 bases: TGTGCCAGCACTAATCGACAGGACCGAAACAATGAGCAGTTCTTC. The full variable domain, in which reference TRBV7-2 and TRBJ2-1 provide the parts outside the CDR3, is GAGVSQSPSNKVTEKGKDVELRCDPISGHTALYWYRQSLGQGLEFLIYFQGNSAPDKSGLPSDRFSAERTGGSVSTLTIQRTQQEDSAVYLCASTNRQDRNNEQFFGPGTRLTVL.

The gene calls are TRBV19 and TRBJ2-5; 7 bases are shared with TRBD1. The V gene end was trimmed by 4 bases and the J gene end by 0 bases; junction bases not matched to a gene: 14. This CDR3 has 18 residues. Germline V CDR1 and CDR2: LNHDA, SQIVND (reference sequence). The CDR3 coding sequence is TGTGCCAGTAGTAACCCCTCCCAACAGGGGAAGTACCAAGAGACCCAGTACTTC. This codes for CASSNPSQQGKYQETQYF.

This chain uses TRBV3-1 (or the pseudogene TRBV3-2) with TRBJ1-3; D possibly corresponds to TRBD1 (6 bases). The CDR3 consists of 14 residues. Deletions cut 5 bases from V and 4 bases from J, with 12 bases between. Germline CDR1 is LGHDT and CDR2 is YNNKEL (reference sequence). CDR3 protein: CASSFTGLGNTIYF. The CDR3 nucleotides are TGTGCCAGCAGCTTTACAGGGTTAGGAAACACCATATATTTT.

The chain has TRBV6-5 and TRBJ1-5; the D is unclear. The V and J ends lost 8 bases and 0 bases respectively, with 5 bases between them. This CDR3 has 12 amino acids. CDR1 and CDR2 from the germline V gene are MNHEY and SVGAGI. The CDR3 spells CASGTSNQPQHF. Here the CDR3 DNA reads TGTGCCAGCGGCACTAGCAATCAGCCCCAGCATTTT.

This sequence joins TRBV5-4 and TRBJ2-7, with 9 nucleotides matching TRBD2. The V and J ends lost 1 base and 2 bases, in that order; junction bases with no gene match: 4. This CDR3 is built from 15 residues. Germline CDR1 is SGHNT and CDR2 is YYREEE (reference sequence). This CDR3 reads CASSLQVAGAYEQYF. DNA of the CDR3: TGTGCCAGCAGCTTGCAGGTAGCGGGGGCCTACGAGCAGTACTTC.

The CDR3 region is CATSDNEGEAEAFF. DNA of the CDR3: TGTGCCACCAGTGATAACGAGGGGGAAGCTGAAGCTTTCTTT. This chain links TRBV24-1 with TRBJ1-1; tentative D call: TRBD1 (6 bases). This CDR3 is built from 14 residues. Germline V gives CDR1 KGHDR, CDR2 SFDVKD. V lost 3 bases to trimming and J lost 6 bases, with 13 bases between them.

CDR3 DNA: TGTGCCAGCAGACCGACAGGGGATACGCAGTATTTT. Its translation: CASRPTGDTQYF. This chain joins TRBV7-2 and TRBJ2-3, with TRBD1 matching 7 bases. The germline V gene has CDR1 SGHTA and CDR2 FQGNSA. V lost 6 bases and J lost 6; bases outside the gene matches: 3. The CDR3 sequence is 12 residues long.

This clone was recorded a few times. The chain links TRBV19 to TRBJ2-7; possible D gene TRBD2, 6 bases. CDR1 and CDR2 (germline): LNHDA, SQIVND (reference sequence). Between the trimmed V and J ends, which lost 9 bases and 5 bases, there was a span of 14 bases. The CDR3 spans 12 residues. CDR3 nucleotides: TGTGCCAGCCATGGGGGGTCGGACGAGCAGTACTTC. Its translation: CASHGGSDEQYF.

The CDR3, as DNA: TGCAGCGTAGGCGGCGACGCTGAAGCTTTCTTT. It yields the protein CSVGGDAEAFF. This chain joins TRBV29-1 and TRBJ1-1; D gene ambiguous. There are 11 residues in the CDR3. The germline V and J ends were trimmed by 6 bases and 6 bases, with 11 bases remaining between them. Germline V gives CDR1 SQVTM, CDR2 ANQGSEA.

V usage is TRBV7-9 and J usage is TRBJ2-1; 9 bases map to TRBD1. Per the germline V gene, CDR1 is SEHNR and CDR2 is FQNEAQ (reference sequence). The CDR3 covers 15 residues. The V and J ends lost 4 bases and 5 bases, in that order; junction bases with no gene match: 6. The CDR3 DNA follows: TGTGCCAGCAGCTGGGGACAGGGAAGCGACAATGAGCAGTTCTTC. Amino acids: CASSWGQGSDNEQFF.

The CDR3 DNA reads as TGTGCCAGCAGTCGTCGGGGGAACACTGAAGCTTTCTTT. Translated, it gives CASSRRGNTEAFF. J is TRBJ1-1 and V is TRBV5-6, with D uncertain. From germline, CDR1 is SGHDT and CDR2 YYEEEE. This CDR3 has 13 amino acids. V lost 5 bases and J 1 base, leaving 9 bases between the germline ends.

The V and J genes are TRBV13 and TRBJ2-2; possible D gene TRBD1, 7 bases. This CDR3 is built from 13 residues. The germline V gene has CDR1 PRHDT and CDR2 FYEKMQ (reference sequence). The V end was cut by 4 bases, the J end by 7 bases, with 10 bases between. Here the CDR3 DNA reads TGTGCCAGCAGCTCCAGGGGGGTCGGGGAGCTGTTTTTT. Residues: CASSSRGVGELFF.

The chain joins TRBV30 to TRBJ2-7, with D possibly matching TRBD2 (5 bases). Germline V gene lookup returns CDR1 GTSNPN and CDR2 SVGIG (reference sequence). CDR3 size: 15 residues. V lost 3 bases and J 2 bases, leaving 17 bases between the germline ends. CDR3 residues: CAWREKPGITYEQYF. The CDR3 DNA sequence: TGTGCCTGGAGGGAGAAACCGGGGATTACCTACGAGCAGTACTTC.

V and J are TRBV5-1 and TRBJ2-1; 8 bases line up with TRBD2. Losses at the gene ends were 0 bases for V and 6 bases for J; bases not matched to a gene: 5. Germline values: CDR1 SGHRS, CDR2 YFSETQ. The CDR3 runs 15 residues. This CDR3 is CASSLVSGALNEQFF. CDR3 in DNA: TGCGCCAGCAGCTTGGTTAGCGGGGCCCTCAATGAGCAGTTCTTC.

CDR3 DNA sequence: TGTGCCAGTAGCCGCTCGGAGAGAATGAACACCGGGGAGCTGTTTTTT. Amino acids: CASSRSERMNTGELFF. The J gene is TRBJ2-2, the V gene TRBV19, with D unresolved. This CDR3 has 16 residues. V was pared by 6 bases and J by 1 base, with 15 bases between. Germline assignment: CDR1 LNHDA and CDR2 SQIVND (reference sequence).

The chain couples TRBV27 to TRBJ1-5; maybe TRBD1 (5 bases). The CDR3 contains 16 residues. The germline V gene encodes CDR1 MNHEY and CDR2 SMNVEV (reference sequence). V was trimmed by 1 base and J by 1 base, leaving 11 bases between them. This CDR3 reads CASSLFPGSSNQPQHF. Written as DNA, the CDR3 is TGTGCCAGCAGTTTATTTCCAGGGTCGAGCAATCAGCCCCAGCATTTT.

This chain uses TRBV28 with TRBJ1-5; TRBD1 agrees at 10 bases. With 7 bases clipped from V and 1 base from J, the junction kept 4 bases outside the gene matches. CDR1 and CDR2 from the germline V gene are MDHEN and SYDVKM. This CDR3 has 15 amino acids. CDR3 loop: CASTGGQGSNQPQHF. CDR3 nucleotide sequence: TGTGCCAGCACAGGGGGACAGGGGAGCAATCAGCCCCAGCATTTT.

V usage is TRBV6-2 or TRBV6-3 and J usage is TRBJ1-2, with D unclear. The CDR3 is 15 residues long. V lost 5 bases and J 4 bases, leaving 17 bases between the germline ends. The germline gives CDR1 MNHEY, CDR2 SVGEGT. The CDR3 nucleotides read TGTGCCAGCAGTCAAAACGGGAAAAACAGCTATGGCTACACCTTC. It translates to CASSQNGKNSYGYTF.

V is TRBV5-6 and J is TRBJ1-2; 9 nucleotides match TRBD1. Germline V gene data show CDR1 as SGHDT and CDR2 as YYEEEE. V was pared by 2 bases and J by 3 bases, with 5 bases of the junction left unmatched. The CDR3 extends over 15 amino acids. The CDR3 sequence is CASSLVTGGDYGYTF. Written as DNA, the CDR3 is TGTGCCAGCAGCTTAGTGACAGGGGGTGACTATGGCTACACCTTC.